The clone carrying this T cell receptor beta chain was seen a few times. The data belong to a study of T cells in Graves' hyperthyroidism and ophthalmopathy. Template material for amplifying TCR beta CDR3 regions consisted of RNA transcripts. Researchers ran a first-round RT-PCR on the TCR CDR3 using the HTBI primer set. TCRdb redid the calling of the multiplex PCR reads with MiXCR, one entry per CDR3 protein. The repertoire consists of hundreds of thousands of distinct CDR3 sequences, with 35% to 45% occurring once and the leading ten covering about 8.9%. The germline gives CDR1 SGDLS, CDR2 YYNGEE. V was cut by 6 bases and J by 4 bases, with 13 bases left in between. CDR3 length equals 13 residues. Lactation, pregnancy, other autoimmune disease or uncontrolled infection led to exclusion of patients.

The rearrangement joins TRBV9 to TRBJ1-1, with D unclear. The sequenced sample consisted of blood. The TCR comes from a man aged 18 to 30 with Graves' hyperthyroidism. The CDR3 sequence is CASTPPGITEAFF. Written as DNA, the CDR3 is TGTGCCAGCACCCCCCCGGGCATCACTGAAGCTTTCTTT.